This passage covers 20 T cell receptor beta chains from one sample sequenced in a study of blood T cell repertoires in COVID-19. Repertoires were generated with immunoSEQ multiplex PCR, while TCRdb's copy carries only in-frame clones and drops some. Of roughly 43,000 clones listed, about 85% are singletons. Sequenced: peripheral blood. Receptor source: a human donor in a cohort sampled during active COVID-19.

The chain links TRBV10-3 to TRBJ2-3; 8 bases align to TRBD1. The CDR3 extends over 14 amino acids. Trimming at V came to 6 bases and at J to 2 bases, leaving 4 bases not matched to a gene. CDR1 ENHRY and CDR2 SYGVKD come from the germline V gene. The CDR3 is CAISGQGSTDTQYF. Here the CDR3 DNA reads TGTGCCATCAGCGGACAGGGTTCCACAGATACGCAGTATTTT.

The J gene is TRBJ1-1, the V gene TRBV6-6, with unresolved D. The length of the CDR3 is 14 residues. Looked up from germline, CDR1 is MNHNY and CDR2 is SVGAGI (reference sequence). V lost 2 bases and J 5 bases, leaving 12 bases between the germline ends. As DNA, the CDR3 is TGTGCCAGCAGTTACCCGGAGGCTCGGACTGAAGCTTTCTTT. It codes for CASSYPEARTEAFF.

This chain uses TRBV9 with TRBJ1-4; D is unclear. V was pared by 4 bases and J by 7 bases, with 17 bases between. Germline V gives CDR1 SGDLS, CDR2 YYNGEE. The CDR3 runs to 15 residues. The CDR3 loop reads CASSPGTAAVEKLFF. As DNA, the CDR3 is TGTGCCAGCAGCCCCGGCACAGCAGCGGTTGAAAAACTGTTTTTT.

The genes are TRBV28 and TRBJ2-3; TRBD2 might be the D (6 bases). Trimming cost V 6 bases and J 1 base, with 14 bases left between them. CDR1 is MDHEN and CDR2 is SYDVKM in the germline V gene. This CDR3 comprises 15 residues. Here the CDR3 DNA reads TGTGCCAGCAGAAATGGGGGACTTCGCACAGATACGCAGTATTTT. Encoded protein: CASRNGGLRTDTQYF.

The chain links TRBV2 to TRBJ2-5; no clear D gene. V shed 0 bases and J shed 0 bases, with 5 bases lying between them. The V gene's germline CDR1 is SNHLY and CDR2 FYNNEI. The CDR3 runs 14 residues. The CDR3 nucleotides read TGTGCCAGCAGTGAAGCAGAGTACCAAGAGACCCAGTACTTC. Encoded protein: CASSEAEYQETQYF.

The chain carries TRBV3-1 (or the pseudogene TRBV3-2) and TRBJ2-5; TRBD1 aligns across 8 bases. V shed 1 base, J shed 4 bases, and the junction held 2 bases outside the gene matches. From germline, CDR1 is LGHDT and CDR2 YNNKEL (reference sequence). CDR3 length equals 14 residues. The CDR3 nucleotides are TGTGCCAGCAGCCAAGGCAGGGGGCGAGAGACCCAGTACTTC. Its protein product is CASSQGRGRETQYF.

V is TRBV28 and J is TRBJ2-5; 8 bases map to TRBD1. The CDR3 length is 15 residues. Trimming cost V 5 bases and J 0 bases; bases outside gene matches: 5. Germline V gene data show CDR1 as MDHEN and CDR2 as SYDVKM. The CDR3 loop is CASSLRDRYQETQYF. CDR3 DNA sequence: TGTGCCAGCAGTCTCCGGGACAGGTACCAAGAGACCCAGTACTTC.

This chain joins TRBV6-1 and TRBJ2-7, with a possible D match to TRBD2 (5 bases). This CDR3 is built from 14 residues. Trimming cost V 2 bases and J 4 bases, with 12 bases left between them. The germline CDR1 and CDR2 sequences are MNHNS and SASEGT. The DNA of the CDR3 is TGTGCCAGCAGTGAAAGCAACCGACTATACGAGCAGTACTTC. Protein: CASSESNRLYEQYF.

V is TRBV4-2 and J is TRBJ2-3; 8 nucleotides line up with TRBD1. With 4 bases clipped from V and 2 bases from J, the junction kept 5 bases outside the gene matches. This CDR3 is 15 amino acids long. Per germline, CDR1 LGHNA and CDR2 YNFKEQ. The CDR3 spells CASSLGQGNTDTQYF. The CDR3 DNA reads as TGTGCCAGCAGCCTAGGACAGGGAAACACAGATACGCAGTATTTT.

This clone was counted a single time. The V call is TRBV5-4, the J call TRBJ2-7; tentatively, D is TRBD2 (7 bases). Germline CDR1 SGHNT, CDR2 YYREEE (reference sequence). V lost 0 bases, J lost 3 bases, and 13 bases lay in between. The CDR3 totals 15 residues. DNA for the CDR3: TGTGCCAGCAGCTTGGGGCAGGGGAGGGTCTACGAGCAGTACTTC. This translates into CASSLGQGRVYEQYF.

This clone occurred once. This chain connects TRBV5-1 to TRBJ1-4; 8 nucleotides agree with TRBD1. Germline V gene sequence: CDR1 SGHRS, CDR2 YFSETQ. The CDR3 length is 14 residues. V dropped 3 bases and J dropped 8; count of bases not matched to a gene: 6. The CDR3 DNA is TGCGCCAGCAGCTCCGGGACAGGACAGGAAAAACTGTTTTTT. Its translation: CASSSGTGQEKLFF. The full variable domain, rest sourced from reference TRBV5-1 and TRBJ1-4, is KAGVTQTPRYLIKTRGQQVTLSCSPISGHRSVSWYQQTPGQGLQFLFEYFSETQRNKGNFPGRFSGRQFSNSRSEMNVSTLELGDSALYLCASSSGTGQEKLFFGSGTQLSVL.

This clone appeared a few times. The chain recombines TRBV7-3 with TRBJ1-2, with 9 bases matching TRBD1. The J segment lost 9 bases and the V segment lost 5 bases, leaving 7 bases of the junction unmatched. CDR3 length: 13 residues. Germline CDR1 SGHTA, CDR2 FQGTGA. CDR3 region: CASSPGQGQSYTF. The CDR3 DNA follows: TGTGCCAGCAGCCCGGGACAGGGTCAGAGCTACACCTTC.

The gene calls are TRBV24-1 and TRBJ2-7, with 14 bases that match TRBD2. J was trimmed by 6 bases and V by 4 bases; bases with no gene match: 10. Germline CDR1 reads KGHDR; CDR2 reads SFDVKD. The CDR3 runs to 17 residues. CDR3 region: CATSDPPRTSGGFEQYF. CDR3 bases: TGTGCCACCAGTGACCCTCCCCGGACTAGCGGGGGGTTCGAGCAGTACTTC.

J is TRBJ2-2 and V is TRBV11-2, with TRBD1 matching 11 bases. This CDR3 is 17 amino acids long. Unmatched junction bases numbered 6, after V lost 5 bases and J lost 1 base. The germline V gene encodes CDR1 SGHAT and CDR2 FQNNGV. CDR3 DNA: TGTGCCAGCAGCCCCGGACAGGGGGCGAGGAACACCGGGGAGCTGTTTTTT. It encodes CASSPGQGARNTGELFF.

V is TRBV6-1 and J is TRBJ2-4, with D possibly matching TRBD1 (5 bases). The CDR3 consists of 14 residues. The germline V and J ends were trimmed by 2 bases and 0 bases, with 5 bases remaining between them. Per germline, CDR1 MNHNS and CDR2 SASEGT. In DNA form, the CDR3 reads TGTGCCAGCAGTGAACAGGGAGCCAAAAACATTCAGTACTTC. This translates into CASSEQGAKNIQYF.

The chain joins TRBV5-4 to TRBJ1-5; D possibly corresponds to TRBD1 (6 bases). V lost 0 bases to trimming and J lost 0 bases, with 10 bases between them. The V gene's germline CDR1 is SGHNT and CDR2 YYREEE (reference sequence). This CDR3 region has 16 residues. CDR3 nucleotides: TGTGCCAGCAGCTTGGGTGGACAGAATAGCAATCAGCCCCAGCATTTT. Amino acids: CASSLGGQNSNQPQHF.

The chain combines TRBV9 with TRBJ2-3; weak D call: TRBD1 (7 bases). The germline V and J ends were trimmed by 0 bases and 5 bases, with 13 bases remaining between them. Germline V CDR1 and CDR2: SGDLS, YYNGEE. The CDR3 totals 15 residues. CDR3 sequence: CASSVGAGGGDTQYF. DNA of the CDR3: TGTGCCAGCAGCGTAGGGGCAGGGGGAGGAGATACGCAGTATTTT.

The chain employs TRBV13 and TRBJ1-6, with D unclear. CDR3 size: 16 residues. Germline CDR1 and CDR2: PRHDT and FYEKMQ (reference sequence). V gave up 5 bases and J gave up 0 bases, with 11 bases separating them. The CDR3 nucleotides are TGTGCCAGCAGCATGACTGGGAGCTCCTATAATTCACCCCTCCACTTT. Its translation is CASSMTGSSYNSPLHF.

This chain joins TRBV28 and TRBJ1-4; 7 bases match TRBD1. The V segment lost 1 base and the J segment 6 bases; nucleotides outside the gene matches: 26. Germline V CDR1 and CDR2: MDHEN, SYDVKM. The CDR3 loop spans 22 amino acids. In nucleotides, the CDR3 is TGTGCCAGCAGTTTATTCGAAGGTTTCAGGCAGGGGGAATACATGGTGGATGAAAAACTGTTTTTT. This encodes CASSLFEGFRQGEYMVDEKLFF.

The gene calls are TRBV27 and TRBJ2-2; 8 bases agree with TRBD1. The CDR3 has 17 residues. Germline CDR1 and CDR2: MNHEY and SMNVEV (reference sequence). V gave up 6 bases and J gave up 1 base; unmatched junction bases: 10. The CDR3 sequence: CASRYLGQGGNTGELFF. Written as DNA, the CDR3 is TGTGCCAGCAGATACTTAGGACAGGGCGGGAACACCGGGGAGCTGTTTTTT.